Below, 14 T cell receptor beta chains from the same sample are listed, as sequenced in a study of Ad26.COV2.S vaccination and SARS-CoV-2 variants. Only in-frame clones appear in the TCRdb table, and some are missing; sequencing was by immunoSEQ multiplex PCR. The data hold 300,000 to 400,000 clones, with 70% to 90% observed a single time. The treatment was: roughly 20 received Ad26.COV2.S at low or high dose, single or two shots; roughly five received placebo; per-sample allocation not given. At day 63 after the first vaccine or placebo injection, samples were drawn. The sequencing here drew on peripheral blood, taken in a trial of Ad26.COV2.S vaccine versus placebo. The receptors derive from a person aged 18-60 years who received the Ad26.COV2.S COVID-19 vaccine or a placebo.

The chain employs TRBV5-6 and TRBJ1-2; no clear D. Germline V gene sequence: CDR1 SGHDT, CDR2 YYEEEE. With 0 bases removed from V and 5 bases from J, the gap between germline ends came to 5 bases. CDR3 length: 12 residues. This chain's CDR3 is CASSLEIYGYTF. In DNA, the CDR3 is TGTGCCAGCAGCTTGGAAATATATGGCTACACCTTC.

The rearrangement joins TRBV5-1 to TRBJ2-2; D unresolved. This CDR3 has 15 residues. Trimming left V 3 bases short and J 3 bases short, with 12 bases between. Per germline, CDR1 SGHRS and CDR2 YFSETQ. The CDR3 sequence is CASSYSRFDTGELFF. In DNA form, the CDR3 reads TGCGCCAGCAGCTACAGTCGGTTCGACACCGGGGAGCTGTTTTTT.

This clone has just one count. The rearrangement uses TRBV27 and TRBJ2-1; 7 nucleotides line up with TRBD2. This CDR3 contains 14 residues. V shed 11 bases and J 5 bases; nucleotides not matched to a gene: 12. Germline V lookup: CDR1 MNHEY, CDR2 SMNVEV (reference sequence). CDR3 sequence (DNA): TGTGCCGTCCGATGGGGACTAACAAACAATGAGCAGTTCTTC. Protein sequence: CAVRWGLTNNEQFF.

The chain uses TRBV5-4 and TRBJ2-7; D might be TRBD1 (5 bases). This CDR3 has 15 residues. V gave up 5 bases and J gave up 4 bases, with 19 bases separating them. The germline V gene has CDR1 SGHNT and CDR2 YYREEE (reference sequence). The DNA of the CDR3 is TGTGCCAGCAGACGCCTGGGGCAGAGACTTTACGAGCAGTACTTC. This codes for CASRRLGQRLYEQYF.

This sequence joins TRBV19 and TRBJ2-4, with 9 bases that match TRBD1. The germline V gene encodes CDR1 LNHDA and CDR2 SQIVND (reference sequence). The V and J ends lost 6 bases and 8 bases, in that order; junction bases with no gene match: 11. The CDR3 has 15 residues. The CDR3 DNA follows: TGTGCCAGTAGGACCGACAGGGGGTATGGTGACATTCAGTACTTC. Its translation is CASRTDRGYGDIQYF.

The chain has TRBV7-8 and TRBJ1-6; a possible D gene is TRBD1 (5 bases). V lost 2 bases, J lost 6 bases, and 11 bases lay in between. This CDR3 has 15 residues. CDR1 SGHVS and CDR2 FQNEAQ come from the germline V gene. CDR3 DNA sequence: TGTGCCAGCAGCTTAAGGCCAGGGACTAATTCACCCCTCCACTTT. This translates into CASSLRPGTNSPLHF.

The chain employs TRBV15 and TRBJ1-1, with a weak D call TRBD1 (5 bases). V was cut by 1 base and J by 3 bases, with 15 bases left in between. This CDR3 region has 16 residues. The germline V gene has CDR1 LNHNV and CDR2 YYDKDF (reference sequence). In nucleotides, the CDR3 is TGTGCCACCAGCAGAGGGGGCGAGGGAGGGGACACTGAAGCTTTCTTT. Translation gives CATSRGGEGGDTEAFF. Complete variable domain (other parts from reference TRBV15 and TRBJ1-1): DAMVIQNPRYQVTQFGKPVTLSCSQTLNHNVMYWYQQKSSQAPKLLFHYYDKDFNNEADTPDNFQSRRPNTSFCFLDIRSPGLGDTAMYLCATSRGGEGGDTEAFFGQGTRLTVV.

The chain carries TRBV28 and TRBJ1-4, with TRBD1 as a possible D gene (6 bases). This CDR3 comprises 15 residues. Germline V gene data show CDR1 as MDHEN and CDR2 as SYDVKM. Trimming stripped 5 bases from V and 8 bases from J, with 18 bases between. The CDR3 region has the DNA TGTGCCAGCAGTCCCGTCGTGGGGGCCGGGGAAAAACTGTTTTTT. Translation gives CASSPVVGAGEKLFF.

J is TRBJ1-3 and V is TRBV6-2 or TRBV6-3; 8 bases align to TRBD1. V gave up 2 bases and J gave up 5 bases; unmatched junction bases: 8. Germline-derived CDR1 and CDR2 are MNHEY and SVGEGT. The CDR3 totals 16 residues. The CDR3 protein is CASSYRDRTIRNTIYF. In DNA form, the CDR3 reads TGTGCCAGCAGTTACCGGGACAGGACCATTCGAAACACCATATATTTT.

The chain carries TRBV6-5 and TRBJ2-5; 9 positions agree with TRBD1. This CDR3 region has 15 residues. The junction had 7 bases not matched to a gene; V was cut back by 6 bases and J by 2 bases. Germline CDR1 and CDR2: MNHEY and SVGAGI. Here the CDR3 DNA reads TGTGCCAGCAGGGGGACAGGGCCCCCTCAAGAGACCCAGTACTTC. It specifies CASRGTGPPQETQYF.

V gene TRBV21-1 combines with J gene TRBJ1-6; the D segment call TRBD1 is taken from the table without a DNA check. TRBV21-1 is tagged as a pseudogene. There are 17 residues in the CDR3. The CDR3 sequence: CASSKGIQGSYNSPLHF. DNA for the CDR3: TGTGCCAGCAGCAAGGGGATACAGGGATCCTATAATTCACCCCTCCACTTT.

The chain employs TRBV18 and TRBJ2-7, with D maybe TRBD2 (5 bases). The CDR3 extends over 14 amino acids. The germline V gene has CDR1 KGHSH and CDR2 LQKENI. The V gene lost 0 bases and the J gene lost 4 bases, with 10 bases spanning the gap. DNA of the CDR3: TGTGCCAGCTCACCACCGACAACGGGATACGAGCAGTACTTC. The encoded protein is CASSPPTTGYEQYF.

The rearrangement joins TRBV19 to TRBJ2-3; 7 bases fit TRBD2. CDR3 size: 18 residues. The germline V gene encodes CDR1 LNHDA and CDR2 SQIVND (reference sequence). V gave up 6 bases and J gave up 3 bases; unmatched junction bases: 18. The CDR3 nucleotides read TGTGCCAGTAGGGCCGGCCTAGCGGAAACCAAGGTGACAGATACGCAGTATTTT. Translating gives CASRAGLAETKVTDTQYF.

The CDR3 protein is CASSQEELAGETHTGELFF. CDR3 nucleotides: TGTGCCAGCAGCCAAGAAGAGCTAGCGGGAGAAACCCACACCGGGGAGCTGTTTTTT. The chain employs TRBV3-1 (or the pseudogene TRBV3-2) and TRBJ2-2, with 10 bases identical to TRBD2. Trimming cost V 0 bases and J 3 bases; bases outside gene matches: 10. Germline V gene sequence: CDR1 LGHDT, CDR2 YNNKEL (reference sequence). The CDR3 consists of 19 residues.